These T cell receptor beta chains were read from a single sample in a study of blood T cell repertoires in COVID-19. The protocol was immunoSEQ multiplex PCR, while the TCRdb copy is restricted to in-frame clones and leaves out a portion. The data hold about 100,000 clones, with 65% to 85% observed a single time. Sequencing input: peripheral blood. The receptor source for this set is a man between 60 and 70 years old with acute or convalescent COVID-19. CDR3s include the opening cysteine and the closing phenylalanine or tryptophan. The D gene is left open where the match is weak. Not every row has a clone size; where given, it reads once, few, many or a size class.

J | V | D | size | CDR3 | DNA
TRBJ2-7 | TRBV3-1/TRBV3-2 | . | . | CASSQDLNSYEQYF | TGTGCCAGCAGCCAAGATCTTAACAGCTACGAGCAGTACTTC
TRBJ2-6 | TRBV4-2 | . | . | CASSQDGSVTGDSGANVLTF | TGTGCCAGCAGCCAAGATGGGTCTGTGACAGGAGACTCTGGGGCCAACGTCCTGACTTTC
TRBJ2-3 | TRBV28 | TRBD1 | . | CASSPDRGKYTQYF | TGTGCCAGCAGTCCGGACAGGGGGAAATATACGCAGTATTTT
TRBJ2-7 | TRBV6-2/TRBV6-3 | . | few | CASSDGAGIYEQYF | TGTGCCAGCAGCGACGGCGCAGGGATCTACGAGCAGTACTTC
TRBJ2-3 | TRBV7-9 | TRBD1 | . | CASSLTGGSIDTQYF | TGTGCCAGCAGCTTAACAGGGGGCAGTATAGATACGCAGTATTTT
TRBJ1-5 | TRBV9 | TRBD1 | . | CASSPHGQGGQPQHF | TGTGCCAGCAGCCCCCATGGACAGGGAGGTCAGCCCCAGCATTTT
TRBJ2-7 | TRBV11-3 | . | . | CASSSDRYEQYF | TGTGCCAGCAGCTCGGACAGATACGAGCAGTACTTC
TRBJ2-7 | TRBV27 | . | . | CASRSVNSYEQYF | TGTGCCAGCAGATCGGTTAACTCCTACGAGCAGTACTTC
TRBJ2-5 | TRBV3-1/TRBV3-2 | TRBD2 | . | CASSQAGGGLETQYF | TGTGCCAGCAGCCAAGCGGGAGGAGGGTTGGAGACCCAGTACTTC
TRBJ1-1 | TRBV18 | . | . | CASSSDTNTEAFF | TGTGCCAGCTCGTCAGACACTAACACTGAAGCTTTCTTT
TRBJ2-2 | TRBV3-1/TRBV3-2 | . | . | CASRSSGRQPPGELFF | TGTGCCAGCAGGTCGTCAGGGCGGCAACCGCCCGGGGAGCTGTTTTTT
TRBJ1-6 | TRBV25-1 | . | . | CASSEPSFSPLHF | TGTGCCAGCAGTGAGCCGAGCTTTTCACCCCTCCACTTT
TRBJ2-3 | TRBV19 | . | few | CASSPSRLLTDTQYF | TGTGCCAGTAGCCCTTCACGACTACTCACAGATACGCAGTATTTT
TRBJ1-2 | TRBV5-1 | TRBD1 | . | CASSAQQGRNYGYTF | TGCGCCAGCAGTGCCCAACAGGGGCGAAACTATGGCTACACCTTC
TRBJ2-7 | TRBV5-1 | TRBD1 | once | CASSFRGPYEQYF | TGCGCCAGCAGCTTCAGGGGGCCCTACGAGCAGTACTTC
TRBJ2-1 | TRBV4-1 | . | . | CASSPRGGYRHEQFF | TGCGCCAGCAGCCCTAGAGGGGGATATAGGCATGAGCAGTTCTTC